Shown below are 31 T cell receptor beta chains from a single sample sequenced in a study of T cells after yellow fever vaccination. Each CDR3 protein is one row after TCRdb ran MiXCR on the 5' RACE reads. The table has around 320,000 distinct CDR3 sequences, 9.5% to 12% seen once. The source material was CD4+ T cells sorted from PBMCs, sampled 45 days after the yellow fever booster vaccination. All receptors come from a man between 18 and 35 years old who received the YFV17D yellow fever vaccine.

The V and J genes are TRBV20-1 and TRBJ1-1; 9 nucleotides align to TRBD1. The CDR3 has 16 residues. Trimming cost V 2 bases and J 9 bases; bases outside gene matches: 16. Per germline, CDR1 DFQATT and CDR2 SNEGSKA (reference sequence). The CDR3 DNA reads as TGCAGTGCTAGAAGCCGGGACAGGGTCTTGGCCCTCAAAGCTTTCTTT. Protein sequence: CSARSRDRVLALKAFF.

This clonotype was detected only a few times. The rearrangement links TRBV18 to TRBJ2-3; D gene unclear. The CDR3 is 15 residues long. The V end was cut by 0 bases, the J end by 5 bases, with 12 bases between. Germline V gene lookup returns CDR1 KGHSH and CDR2 LQKENI. The CDR3 is CASSPPSDGGDTQYF. DNA for the CDR3: TGTGCCAGCTCACCACCGAGTGACGGCGGAGATACGCAGTATTTT.

J is TRBJ1-1 and V is TRBV19; the D gene is possibly TRBD1 (6 bases). The CDR3 length is 13 residues. Between the trimmed V and J ends, which lost 3 bases and 5 bases, there was a span of 10 bases. Germline V gives CDR1 LNHDA, CDR2 SQIVND (reference sequence). The CDR3 loop is CASSIQGRTEAFF. CDR3 sequence (DNA): TGTGCCAGTAGTATCCAGGGGAGGACTGAAGCTTTCTTT.

The genes are TRBV7-9 and TRBJ2-3; possible D gene TRBD2, 6 bases. This CDR3 is 14 amino acids long. CDR1 is SEHNR, CDR2 FQNEAQ, per germline (reference sequence). V gave up 3 bases and J gave up 3 bases, with 10 bases separating them. CDR3 DNA: TGTGCCAGCAGCTTCCGGGACTTTACAGATACGCAGTATTTT. This sequence encodes CASSFRDFTDTQYF.

The genes are TRBV28 and TRBJ2-3, with a weak D call TRBD2 (5 bases). This CDR3 has 17 residues. Trimming removed 8 bases from V and 1 base from J, with 22 bases in between. The germline gives CDR1 MDHEN, CDR2 SYDVKM. The CDR3 loop reads CASSRVVSSRGTDTQYF. DNA for the CDR3: TGTGCCAGCTCGCGGGTAGTAAGCTCCCGGGGCACAGATACGCAGTATTTT.

The CDR3 sequence is CATRIRYQPQHF. As DNA, the CDR3 is TGTGCCACCCGTATACGTTATCAGCCCCAGCATTTT. This chain links TRBV28 with TRBJ1-5; unclear D gene. Germline V gene data show CDR1 as MDHEN and CDR2 as SYDVKM. This CDR3 has 12 amino acids. V gave up 10 bases and J gave up 5 bases, with 12 bases separating them.

V is TRBV9 and J is TRBJ2-2; D remains unclear. The length of the CDR3 is 13 residues. The V gene's germline CDR1 is SGDLS and CDR2 YYNGEE. The V end lost 0 bases, the J end lost 5 bases, and 5 bases lay between the germline ends. The CDR3 bases are TGTGCCAGCAGCGTAGTGAGTACCGGGGAGCTGTTTTTT. Translating gives CASSVVSTGELFF.

There are a few counts of this clonotype. The chain couples TRBV20-1 to TRBJ1-1; 7 bases agree with TRBD1. Trimming at V came to 1 base and at J to 5 bases, leaving 10 bases not matched to a gene. The CDR3 spans 15 residues. Per germline, CDR1 DFQATT and CDR2 SNEGSKA (reference sequence). CDR3 protein: CSARGTTGWGTEAFF. The CDR3 DNA sequence: TGCAGTGCTAGAGGAACGACAGGGTGGGGTACTGAAGCTTTCTTT.

The V call is TRBV20-1, the J call TRBJ2-5; no clear D. CDR3 length: 14 amino acids. Germline V gene sequence: CDR1 DFQATT, CDR2 SNEGSKA (reference sequence). V was cut by 5 bases and J by 0 bases, with 13 bases left in between. In DNA form, the CDR3 reads TGCAGTGCTCACCACGAAAGGTACCAAGAGACCCAGTACTTC. Translation: CSAHHERYQETQYF.

As concerns this clonotype: One end of the junction does not line up with germline, which may come from a read error. The genes are TRBV3-1 and TRBJ1-6; perhaps TRBD1 as D (5 bases). The CDR3 length is 14 residues. CDR1 is LGHDT, CDR2 YNNKEL, per germline (reference sequence). CDR3: CACSQAGRGSPLHF. The CDR3 bases are TGTGCCTGCAGCCAAGCAGGGAGGGGTTCACCCCTCCACTTT.

The gene calls are TRBV4-2 and TRBJ2-2, with TRBD2 matching 7 bases. CDR3 length: 15 amino acids. Germline CDR1 and CDR2: LGHNA and YNFKEQ. With 5 bases clipped from V and 2 bases from J, the junction kept 5 bases outside the gene matches. CDR3 nucleotide sequence: TGTGCCAGCAGCGCTAGCGGAGCTAACACCGGGGAGCTGTTTTTT. This sequence encodes CASSASGANTGELFF.

The chain combines TRBV6-2 or TRBV6-3 with TRBJ2-2; D is perhaps TRBD1 (5 bases). V lost 5 bases to trimming and J lost 0 bases, with 10 bases between them. Germline V CDR1 and CDR2: MNHEY, SVGEGT. The CDR3 totals 15 residues. The CDR3 is CASSRGIANTGELFF. DNA for the CDR3: TGTGCCAGCAGTAGGGGTATAGCGAACACCGGGGAGCTGTTTTTT.

The rearrangement uses TRBV6-2 or TRBV6-3 and TRBJ1-2, with D hard to call. Germline V CDR1 and CDR2: MNHEY, SVGEGT. This CDR3 contains 12 residues. With 5 bases removed from V and 4 bases from J, the gap between germline ends came to 8 bases. CDR3 DNA: TGTGCCAGCAGTGATCAGATCTATGGCTACACCTTC. This translates into CASSDQIYGYTF.

Only a few counts were recorded for this clonotype. The J gene is TRBJ2-5, the V gene TRBV2, with 8 nucleotides matching TRBD1. J lost 5 bases, V lost 8 bases, and 4 bases had no gene match. The CDR3 is 12 residues long. Germline loops: CDR1 SNHLY, CDR2 FYNNEI. CDR3 residues: CASCRDRETQYF. The DNA for the CDR3 is TGTGCCAGCTGCCGGGACAGGGAGACCCAGTACTTC.

This clonotype has ten or more counts. CDR3 sequence reads: CAWSIRSNQPQHF. The CDR3, as DNA: TGTGCCTGGAGTATCCGAAGCAATCAGCCCCAGCATTTT. The gene calls are TRBV30 and TRBJ1-5; D gene uncertain. Germline V gene lookup returns CDR1 GTSNPN and CDR2 SVGIG (reference sequence). V was shortened by 2 bases and J by 1 base, with 6 bases between the two germline ends. The CDR3 consists of 13 residues.

This clonotype has only a few counts. The CDR3 loop is CASSLGARDEQFF. The CDR3 DNA sequence: TGTGCCAGCAGCTTAGGGGCCCGGGATGAGCAGTTCTTC. V usage is TRBV7-3 and J usage is TRBJ2-1; D perhaps matches TRBD1 (5 bases). There are 13 residues in the CDR3. Trimming left V 2 bases short and J 8 bases short, with 10 bases between. Germline CDR1 and CDR2: SGHTA and FQGTGA.

This clonotype came up many times. This rearrangement joins TRBV2 to TRBJ2-2; D possibly corresponds to TRBD1 (6 bases). The CDR3 consists of 14 residues. With 5 bases removed from V and 6 bases from J, the gap between germline ends came to 13 bases. Germline CDR1 and CDR2: SNHLY and FYNNEI. CDR3 sequence (DNA): TGTGCCAGCAGTCTTACAGGGAGTGCCGGGGAGCTGTTTTTT. Amino acid sequence: CASSLTGSAGELFF. The whole variable domain, filled in from reference TRBV2 and TRBJ2-2, reads EPEVTQTPSHQVTQMGQEVILRCVPISNHLYFYWYRQILGQKVEFLVSFYNNEISEKSEIFDDQFSVERPDGSNFTLKIRSTKLEDSAMYFCASSLTGSAGELFFGEGSRLTVL.

This clonotype has only a few counts. V is TRBV4-3 and J is TRBJ1-2; no definite D call. Germline CDR1 reads LGHNA; CDR2 reads YSLEER. The CDR3 covers 15 residues. Trimming stripped 4 bases from V and 4 bases from J, with 16 bases between. This CDR3 is CASSRDGGVIYGYTF. DNA for the CDR3: TGCGCCAGCAGCCGCGATGGTGGGGTAATCTATGGCTACACCTTC.

This clonotype occurred many times. The rearrangement joins TRBV15 to TRBJ2-7; TRBD2 matches 11 bases. The CDR3 contains 14 residues. V gave up 2 bases and J gave up 6 bases; unmatched junction bases: 3. Germline V gene lookup returns CDR1 LNHNV and CDR2 YYDKDF (reference sequence). Here the CDR3 DNA reads TGTGCCACCAGCAGATTAGCGGGGGGGCGCGAGCAGTACTTC. Protein sequence: CATSRLAGGREQYF.

This clonotype was detected many times. The rearrangement links TRBV7-2 to TRBJ2-3; 7 positions agree with TRBD1. CDR3 size: 15 residues. V trimming: 5 bases; J trimming: 1 base; junction bases outside the gene matches: 6. CDR1 is SGHTA, CDR2 FQGNSA, per germline. CDR3 coding DNA: TGTGCCAGCAGCAGTCGGGACAGCCGCACAGATACGCAGTATTTT. It yields the protein CASSSRDSRTDTQYF. Using reference TRBV7-2 and TRBJ2-3 for the parts outside the CDR3, the full variable domain is GAGVSQSPSNKVTEKGKDVELRCDPISGHTALYWYRQSLGQGLEFLIYFQGNSAPDKSGLPSDRFSAERTGGSVSTLTIQRTQQEDSAVYLCASSSRDSRTDTQYFGPGTRLTVL.

This clonotype was counted between two and nine times. DNA for the CDR3: TGTGCCAGCAGCCGGGACAGGGTTGGTCAGCCCCAGCATTTT. Residues: CASSRDRVGQPQHF. The rearrangement joins TRBV7-2 to TRBJ1-5; 9 bases line up with TRBD1. The CDR3 covers 14 residues. Germline V gene data show CDR1 as SGHTA and CDR2 as FQGNSA. V lost 5 bases and J lost 6; bases outside the gene matches: 5.

This clonotype has ten or more counts. The rearrangement joins TRBV10-1 to TRBJ2-5, with D unresolved. The CDR3 length is 15 residues. Germline V gene sequence: CDR1 WNHNN, CDR2 SYGVQD (reference sequence). Deletions cut 0 bases from V and 0 bases from J, with 8 bases between. The CDR3 loop reads CASSESTANQETQYF. The CDR3 nucleotides read TGCGCCAGCAGTGAGTCGACGGCTAACCAAGAGACCCAGTACTTC.

The rearrangement uses TRBV6-2 or TRBV6-3 and TRBJ1-1; 7 bases line up with TRBD1. V dropped 4 bases and J dropped 1; count of bases not matched to a gene: 9. CDR1 is MNHEY and CDR2 is SVGEGT in the germline V gene. CDR3 length: 16 amino acids. CDR3 residues: CASSSIPGQENTEAFF. The DNA of the CDR3 is TGTGCCAGCAGTTCGATCCCTGGACAGGAGAACACTGAAGCTTTCTTT.

This CDR3 reads CASSYYPPGDGYTF. The CDR3 DNA is TGTGCCAGCAGTTACTACCCACCCGGCGATGGCTACACCTTC. The chain joins TRBV6-6 to TRBJ1-2, with D hard to call. There are 14 residues in the CDR3. From germline, CDR1 is MNHNY and CDR2 SVGAGI (reference sequence). V was trimmed by 1 base and J by 6 bases, leaving 12 bases between them.

The chain joins TRBV29-1 to TRBJ1-2; 8 bases align to TRBD1. From germline, CDR1 is SQVTM and CDR2 ANQGSEA. Trimming cost V 6 bases and J 8 bases; bases outside gene matches: 17. The CDR3 extends over 15 amino acids. Here the CDR3 reads CSVGGQGGRQPGYTF. The CDR3 DNA follows: TGCAGCGTAGGAGGACAGGGTGGACGACAGCCAGGCTACACCTTC.

The gene calls are TRBV20-1 and TRBJ2-5, with D uncertain. The germline CDR1 and CDR2 sequences are DFQATT and SNEGSKA (reference sequence). CDR3 length: 12 amino acids. The V and J ends lost 4 bases and 1 base respectively, with 7 bases between them. CDR3 amino acids: CSATDGQETQYF. As DNA, the CDR3 is TGCAGTGCTACGGACGGCCAAGAGACCCAGTACTTC.

The V gene is TRBV6-5, the J gene TRBJ1-2; D may be TRBD1 (6 bases). The CDR3 runs to 16 residues. Germline loops: CDR1 MNHEY, CDR2 SVGAGI. Trimming took 4 bases from V and 4 from J, leaving 19 bases between them. The CDR3 here is CASSFRRGGAGYGYTF. The DNA of the CDR3 is TGTGCCAGCAGTTTCCGTCGTGGGGGGGCTGGCTATGGCTACACCTTC.

V usage is TRBV9 and J usage is TRBJ2-7; D might be TRBD1 or TRBD2, each matching 6 bases. The CDR3 has 16 residues. Trimming took 0 bases from V and 3 from J, leaving 16 bases between them. Germline-derived CDR1 and CDR2 are SGDLS and YYNGEE. CDR3 nucleotides: TGTGCCAGCAGCGTAGCTACTCCCGGGGGCCTCTACGAGCAGTACGTC. Translating gives CASSVATPGGLYEQYV.

The chain uses TRBV7-2 and TRBJ2-2; 7 bases fit TRBD1. CDR3 length: 14 amino acids. From germline, CDR1 is SGHTA and CDR2 FQGNSA. The V and J ends lost 5 bases and 7 bases, in that order; junction bases with no gene match: 7. The CDR3 DNA is TGTGCCAGCAGCATCCGGGACAGTAGCGGGGAGCTGTTTTTT. It yields the protein CASSIRDSSGELFF.

This clonotype showed up just a few times. In DNA form, the CDR3 reads TGTGCCAGCAGCTTGGTTGGATCGGGGGGACGCCGCACAGATACGCAGTATTTT. This encodes CASSLVGSGGRRTDTQYF. The chain employs TRBV5-6 and TRBJ2-3; 7 positions agree with TRBD2. In germline, CDR1 is SGHDT, CDR2 YYEEEE. V shed 0 bases, J shed 1 base, and the junction held 11 bases outside the gene matches. There are 18 residues in the CDR3.

This clonotype was found a few times. This chain joins TRBV10-3 and TRBJ2-1; possible D gene TRBD2, 6 bases. This CDR3 spans 16 amino acids. From germline, CDR1 is ENHRY and CDR2 SYGVKD. V lost 11 bases to trimming and J lost 0 bases, with 20 bases between them. CDR3 residues: CAARGPAGSSYNEQFF. The CDR3, as DNA: TGTGCCGCGCGAGGACCCGCGGGGAGCTCCTACAATGAGCAGTTCTTC.